The T cell receptor (beta chain) under discussion was sequenced for a study of TIL therapy for anti-PD-1-resistant metastatic lung cancer. Study at large: Tumors carried a median roughly 1.5 non-synonymous mutations per megabase. Study results and limitations: The baseline peripheral repertoire was partially replaced by infused TIL clonotypes that later decayed.

As to time point: pre-treatment sample, taken before nivolumab and TIL therapy. Concerning this clone: Antigen: not known.

Sequencing used immunoSEQ v3. Generated by immunoSEQ multiplex PCR, the TCRdb table keeps only in-frame clones and is missing some. The table has around 20,000 clones, approximately 79% seen once. The sequenced sample was blood, obtained at baseline. The origin of this receptor is a person between 25 and 79 years old with non-small cell lung cancer.

The DNA for the CDR3 is TGTGCCAGCAGCCAAGGTGACAGCGCTGCAACTAATGAAAAACTGTTTTTT. Translating it yields CASSQGDSAATNEKLFF. The genes are TRBV4-2 and TRBJ1-4, with D perhaps matching TRBD1 (5 bases). This CDR3 has 17 residues. V was shortened by 1 base and J by 0 bases, with 12 bases between the two germline ends. CDR1 and CDR2 (germline): LGHNA, YNFKEQ.